This T cell receptor (beta chain) is drawn from a study of CD8 T cells in ankylosing spondylitis. This clonotype was detected many times. The antigen is not known. As the method for making TCR beta libraries, quantitative 5'-RACE with molecular barcodes was used. MiXCR, run by TCRdb on the 5' RACE reads, gives a single entry per CDR3 protein. The table lists 380,000 or so distinct CDR3 sequences, roughly 20% of them singletons. Study results and limitations: Several highly homologous variants formed a TCR beta motif that appeared characteristic of ankylosing spondylitis blood. In synovial fluid and blood from reactive arthritis, some motif variants were previously reported.

The sequenced sample was blood, either unsorted or a sorted T cell fraction (not recorded which). This receptor was obtained from a male donor with ankylosing spondylitis or in good health (not recorded which).

CDR3 sequence (DNA): TGTGCCAGCAGCTTCCAGGGGGCAGGAGAGACCCAGTACTTC. Protein: CASSFQGAGETQYF. The V and J genes are TRBV13 and TRBJ2-5, with 8 nucleotides matching TRBD1. This CDR3 contains 14 residues. V was pared by 3 bases and J by 4 bases, with 4 bases of the junction left unmatched. Germline CDR1 is PRHDT and CDR2 is FYEKMQ (reference sequence).